These 21 T cell receptor beta chains came from one sample sequenced in a study of OX40 agonist ivuxolimab in advanced cancers. The protocol was immunoSEQ multiplex PCR, while the TCRdb copy is restricted to in-frame clones and leaves out a portion. The table includes over 80,000 clones, roughly nine tenths detected once. This specimen was CD4+ or CD8+ T cells sorted from blood, taken in a trial of the OX40 agonist ivuxolimab. These receptors all come from an adult with an advanced solid tumor such as melanoma, head and neck, liver or kidney cancer.

The rearrangement links TRBV7-2 to TRBJ2-6; D uncertain. Germline V gene sequence: CDR1 SGHTA, CDR2 FQGNSA. The V gene lost 1 base and the J gene lost 2 bases, with 6 bases spanning the gap. This CDR3 spans 15 amino acids. The CDR3, as DNA: TGTGCCAGCAGCTTAGTAATCGCTGGGGCCAACGTCCTGACTTTC. Translation gives CASSLVIAGANVLTF.

J is TRBJ2-3 and V is TRBV25-1; maybe TRBD2 (7 bases). In germline, CDR1 is MGHDK, CDR2 SYGVNS. V dropped 1 base and J dropped 3 bases, with 11 bases sitting between them. The CDR3 consists of 15 residues. The CDR3 nucleotides read TGTGCCAGCAGTGAATCGGGGAGGGGGACAGATACGCAGTATTTT. Protein sequence: CASSESGRGTDTQYF.

The V gene is TRBV13, the J gene TRBJ2-1, with D possibly called TRBD1 or TRBD2 (5 bases each). This CDR3 contains 16 residues. CDR1 PRHDT and CDR2 FYEKMQ come from the germline V gene (reference sequence). The V end lost 4 bases, the J end lost 9 bases, and 22 bases lay between the germline ends. DNA for the CDR3: TGTGCCAGCAGCTCACGGGACCTAGAAATTCTTCCTGAGCAGTTCTTC. Its translation: CASSSRDLEILPEQFF.

This chain uses TRBV18 with TRBJ1-5; D gene unclear. CDR3 length: 13 residues. Looked up from germline, CDR1 is KGHSH and CDR2 is LQKENI. Trimming stripped 3 bases from V and 4 bases from J, with 7 bases between. The CDR3 region has the DNA TGTGCCAGCTCACCGGGAGAGAATCAGCCCCAGCATTTT. Protein product: CASSPGENQPQHF.

This clone was seen once. V and J are TRBV27 and TRBJ1-2; the D gene is possibly TRBD1 (6 bases). CDR1 is MNHEY, CDR2 SMNVEV, per germline (reference sequence). V gave up 10 bases and J gave up 4 bases, with 16 bases separating them. CDR3 size: 13 residues. The CDR3 sequence: CATSRGRPYGYTF. CDR3 coding DNA: TGTGCCACTTCAAGGGGGAGACCCTATGGCTACACCTTC.

Only a few counts were recorded for this clone. The rearrangement links TRBV7-9 to TRBJ1-6; 12 nucleotides line up with TRBD1. V trimming: 5 bases; J trimming: 9 bases; junction bases outside the gene matches: 8. Germline-derived CDR1 and CDR2 are SEHNR and FQNEAQ (reference sequence). The CDR3 is 16 residues long. The CDR3 coding sequence is TGTGCCAGCAGCCCCCAGGGACAGGGGGCGATTTCACCCCTCCACTTT. Translated: CASSPQGQGAISPLHF.

The V and J genes are TRBV18 and TRBJ2-3, with D tentatively TRBD1 or TRBD2 (6 bases each). Germline CDR1 is KGHSH and CDR2 is LQKENI. The CDR3 has 18 residues. The V and J ends lost 3 bases and 1 base respectively, with 20 bases between them. The DNA of the CDR3 is TGTGCCAGCTCACCCCCGCCGGATGGAAGGGGGGGCACAGATACGCAGTATTTT. This gives the protein CASSPPPDGRGGTDTQYF.

The chain links TRBV11-1 to TRBJ2-3; D may be TRBD2 (6 bases). V shed 3 bases and J shed 4 bases, with 8 bases lying between them. This CDR3 spans 13 amino acids. From germline, CDR1 is SGHAT and CDR2 FQDESV (reference sequence). The CDR3 bases are TGTGCCAGCAGCTTCATAGCGGCAGATACGCAGTATTTT. This sequence encodes CASSFIAADTQYF.

The chain employs TRBV29-1 and TRBJ2-1; no definite D call. The germline gives CDR1 SQVTM, CDR2 ANQGSEA. The CDR3 consists of 12 residues. V was cut by 2 bases and J by 5 bases, with 7 bases left in between. This CDR3 is CSVEIQNNEQFF. The CDR3 region has the DNA TGCAGCGTTGAAATACAGAACAATGAGCAGTTCTTC.

This clone was detected once. CDR3 protein: CAIRDNGETQYF. For the CDR3, the DNA is TGTGCCATCAGGGACAACGGAGAGACCCAGTACTTC. The J gene is TRBJ2-5, the V gene TRBV10-3, with D tentatively TRBD1 (5 bases). The CDR3 sequence is 12 residues long. CDR1 and CDR2 from the germline V gene are ENHRY and SYGVKD. V gave up 6 bases and J gave up 4 bases, with 9 bases separating them.

This clone appeared once. V usage is TRBV5-6 and J usage is TRBJ2-1; 10 nucleotides match TRBD1. The CDR3 is 17 residues long. Losses at the gene ends were 4 bases for V and 4 bases for J; bases not matched to a gene: 11. Germline CDR1 SGHDT, CDR2 YYEEEE. The CDR3 here is CASSNDRGPGIYNEQFF. CDR3 nucleotides: TGTGCCAGCAGCAACGACAGGGGGCCGGGTATATACAATGAGCAGTTCTTC.

This chain connects TRBV6-1 to TRBJ1-5; possibly TRBD1 for D (5 bases). Germline CDR1 and CDR2: MNHNS and SASEGT. The CDR3 has 15 residues. The V and J ends lost 6 bases and 4 bases respectively, with 16 bases between them. Here the CDR3 reads CASRAPGRANQPQHF. DNA for the CDR3: TGTGCCAGCAGGGCTCCGGGCAGGGCTAATCAGCCCCAGCATTTT.

The J gene is TRBJ2-7, the V gene TRBV30; D not certain. CDR1 is GTSNPN, CDR2 SVGIG, per germline (reference sequence). V lost 0 bases, J lost 0 bases, and 12 bases lay in between. This CDR3 is 15 amino acids long. The CDR3 loop reads CAWSVLRSVSYEQYF. CDR3 nucleotides: TGTGCCTGGAGTGTACTCCGCAGCGTCTCCTACGAGCAGTACTTC.

The J gene is TRBJ2-1, the V gene TRBV5-4, with TRBD2 matching 7 bases. The CDR3 spans 15 residues. Germline trimming cut 4 bases from V and 0 bases from J; bases unmatched to any gene: 4. The germline gives CDR1 SGHNT, CDR2 YYREEE (reference sequence). Here the CDR3 reads CASSRRGSSYNEQFF. CDR3 coding DNA: TGTGCCAGCAGCCGGCGGGGGAGCTCCTACAATGAGCAGTTCTTC.

V gene TRBV5-1 combines with J gene TRBJ2-5, with D unresolved. Gene TRBJ2-7 matches the end of the DNA better, so the J call may be wrong. This CDR3 has 12 residues. Germline values: CDR1 SGHRS, CDR2 YFSETQ. In DNA form, the CDR3 reads TGCGCCAGCTCGACCCTTTACGACGAGCAGTACTTC. Protein sequence: CASSTLYDEQYF.

The rearrangement joins TRBV7-2 to TRBJ2-4, with D possibly being TRBD1 or TRBD2 (6 bases each). Per germline, CDR1 SGHTA and CDR2 FQGNSA. CDR3 length: 14 amino acids. V dropped 8 bases and J dropped 2 bases, with 13 bases sitting between them. The CDR3 nucleotides are TGTGCCAGCTCAGGAGGGGGGTCCAAAAACATTCAGTACTTC. It yields the protein CASSGGGSKNIQYF.

The chain carries TRBV5-1 and TRBJ2-1; D might be TRBD2 (7 bases). Germline V gene sequence: CDR1 SGHRS, CDR2 YFSETQ. The CDR3 has 15 amino acids. The V end was cut by 4 bases, the J end by 0 bases, with 11 bases between. CDR3: CASSGGASSYNEQFF. The CDR3 DNA follows: TGCGCCAGCAGCGGGGGGGCGTCCTCCTACAATGAGCAGTTCTTC.

The J gene is TRBJ2-3, the V gene TRBV25-1; either TRBD1 or TRBD2 may supply D (5 bases each). Trimming took 3 bases from V and 0 from J, leaving 7 bases between them. This CDR3 is built from 14 residues. CDR1 and CDR2 from the germline V gene are MGHDK and SYGVNS. The CDR3, as DNA: TGTGCCAGCAGTGACCGGGACAGCACAGATACGCAGTATTTT. As protein: CASSDRDSTDTQYF.

This chain uses TRBV6-5 with TRBJ1-4; no clear D gene. V dropped 8 bases and J dropped 7 bases, with 11 bases sitting between them. Germline-derived CDR1 and CDR2 are MNHEY and SVGAGI. The CDR3 is made up of 12 amino acids. The CDR3 coding sequence is TGTGCCAGCGGGTCACGAAGTGAAAAACTGTTTTTT. Translation gives CASGSRSEKLFF.

This clone was counted only a few times. The gene calls are TRBV30 and TRBJ1-5; TRBD1 matches at 8 bases. The CDR3 contains 17 residues. The germline gives CDR1 GTSNPN, CDR2 SVGIG (reference sequence). The V segment lost 2 bases and the J segment 0 bases; nucleotides outside the gene matches: 9. The CDR3 protein is CAWSSGAGGYSNQPQHF. The DNA of the CDR3 is TGTGCCTGGAGTTCCGGCGCAGGGGGCTATAGCAATCAGCCCCAGCATTTT.

The genes are TRBV7-9 and TRBJ1-4; no reliable D call. The CDR3 has 14 amino acids. Germline V gene lookup returns CDR1 SEHNR and CDR2 FQNEAQ (reference sequence). Trimming shortened V by 3 bases and J by 8 bases, and 13 bases separated the two germline ends. The CDR3 DNA reads as TGTGCCAGCAGCTTCCGTGAAGGGTGCGAAAAACTGTTTTTT. This translates into CASSFREGCEKLFF.